This paragraph reports one T cell receptor (beta chain). This sample stems from a study of cytomegalovirus exposure and HLA in healthy donors. Turning to the study itself: In a later analysis, the roughly 130 validation repertoires were reported to have used the same platform as the 550 to 850 first-cohort repertoires.

Assay used: immunoSEQ multiplex PCR; TCRdb lists only in-frame clones, some missing. The repertoire holds more than 250,000 clones, with more than 80% as singletons. Trimming cost V 5 bases and J 5 bases; bases outside gene matches: 4. Germline V gene sequence: CDR1 MNHNY, CDR2 SVGAGI (reference sequence). This CDR3 spans 16 amino acids. From the roughly 110-subject validation cohort, which was separate from the roughly 700-subject first cohort, the donors were drawn. The TCR was taken from a woman aged 18 to 35 in good health and CMV-seronegative. What was sequenced was PBMCs. The chain links TRBV6-6 to TRBJ2-2, with TRBD2 matching over 14 bases. CDR3 bases: TGTGCCAGCAGTCCTGGACTAGCGGGAGGAACCGGGGAGCTGTTTTTT. The encoded protein is CASSPGLAGGTGELFF.